The following is a T cell receptor beta chain sequence with its context. Per germline, CDR1 SEHNR and CDR2 FQNEAQ (reference sequence). CDR3 length: 11 amino acids. Trimming took off 6 bases at V and 7 bases at J, with 7 bases between the two ends. The data were taken from a study of low-dose radiotherapy and immunotherapy resistance in tumors. Overall study: The treatment that patients received was intravenous nivolumab 240 mg every two weeks plus ipilimumab 1 mg/kg every six weeks. Administration of intravenous cyclophosphamide at 200 mg/m2 took place every two weeks, one day before radiation and immunotherapy.

The time point denotes: after trial treatment. Treatment described: LDRT plus nivolumab, ipilimumab, low-dose cyclophosphamide and aspirin (RACIN trial). The therapy administered to donors comprised nivolumab, ipilimumab, aspirin, low-dose cyclophosphamide and low-dose radiotherapy. Priming of first-strand cDNA relied on TRAV- and TRBV-specific primers (covering alpha and beta chains). A roughly 19-cycle PCR with a constant-region primer and V-primer adapter amplified TCRs. TCRdb reprocessed the reads via MiXCR and lists one record per CDR3 protein. The data hold 100,000 or so distinct CDR3 sequences, with roughly 20% observed a single time.

The chain has TRBV7-9 and TRBJ2-1, with D uncertain. The material sequenced was PBMCs, taken after low-dose radiotherapy plus immunotherapy. This TCR was recovered from a male donor with prostate cancer. The CDR3 loop reads CASRRVNEQFF. CDR3 nucleotide sequence: TGTGCCAGCAGAAGAGTGAATGAGCAGTTCTTC.